Below, 17 T cell receptor beta chains from the same sample are listed, as sequenced in a study of T cells after posttransplantation cyclophosphamide. Clones were sequenced by immunoSEQ multiplex PCR, and TCRdb holds only the in-frame ones, with some missing. The sample holds about 12,000 clones, and no clone turns up only once. The sequenced material came from PBMCs. These receptors all stem from a woman aged 40 to 49 in good health, CMV-negative, and a related stem cell transplant donor.

This clone has at least ten counts. In DNA, the CDR3 is TGTGCCAGCAGCCGAGGACAGTTAAACTATGGCTACACCTTC. Translating it yields CASSRGQLNYGYTF. The chain employs TRBV5-6 and TRBJ1-2, with D perhaps matching TRBD1 (6 bases). With 4 bases removed from V and 2 bases from J, the gap between germline ends came to 12 bases. This CDR3 comprises 14 residues. Germline V CDR1 and CDR2: SGHDT, YYEEEE.

This clone turned up a few times. The CDR3 is CASSAQGFSTDTQYF. CDR3 coding DNA: TGTGCCAGCAGTGCCCAGGGTTTCTCAACAGATACGCAGTATTTT. The chain recombines TRBV6-5 with TRBJ2-3, with D maybe TRBD1 (5 bases). This CDR3 has 15 residues. CDR1 and CDR2 from the germline V gene are MNHEY and SVGAGI. V was shortened by 5 bases and J by 3 bases, with 15 bases between the two germline ends.

This clone occurred many times. The chain joins TRBV7-3 to TRBJ2-3; D is ambiguous. The germline gives CDR1 SGHTA, CDR2 FQGTGA. The CDR3 sequence is 14 residues long. V lost 1 base and J 0 bases, leaving 5 bases between the germline ends. In nucleotides, the CDR3 is TGTGCCAGCAGCTTAAGCGCCAGCACAGATACGCAGTATTTT. This gives the protein CASSLSASTDTQYF.

This clone has at least ten counts. This chain links TRBV11-2 with TRBJ2-7; D call uncertain. Germline V gene sequence: CDR1 SGHAT, CDR2 FQNNGV. The CDR3 has 14 amino acids. Trimming cost V 6 bases and J 0 bases, with 12 bases left between them. The CDR3, as DNA: TGTGCCAGCAGACAGATGCTGAGCTCCTACGAGCAGTACTTC. The encoded protein is CASRQMLSSYEQYF.

This clone has at least ten counts. V is TRBV5-1 and J is TRBJ2-7; 16 bases are shared with TRBD2. The germline V gene encodes CDR1 SGHRS and CDR2 YFSETQ. The trim removed 4 bases at V and 4 bases at J, leaving 8 bases unmatched. The CDR3 is 17 amino acids. The CDR3 loop is CASSGTPGLAGGYEQYF. The CDR3 bases are TGCGCCAGCAGCGGAACCCCGGGACTAGCGGGGGGGTACGAGCAGTACTTC.

This clone was picked up many times. In DNA, the CDR3 is TGCGCCAGCAGCAAAAGAGCGGGGGGTCAATCCTACGAGCAGTACTTC. Translation: CASSKRAGGQSYEQYF. The chain links TRBV5-1 to TRBJ2-7; TRBD2 agrees at 9 bases. Germline CDR1 reads SGHRS; CDR2 reads YFSETQ. With V trimmed by 4 bases and J by 1 base, 9 bases remained unmatched. There are 16 residues in the CDR3.

This clone occurred a few times. This sequence joins TRBV11-1 and TRBJ2-5; 7 bases are shared with TRBD2. The CDR3 has 16 residues. CDR1 and CDR2 from the germline V gene are SGHAT and FQDESV (reference sequence). The junction had 13 bases not matched to a gene; V was cut back by 4 bases and J by 5 bases. Written as DNA, the CDR3 is TGTGCCAGCAGCTCAAAGGGCGGGAGTATTGTGGAGACCCAGTACTTC. Its protein product is CASSSKGGSIVETQYF.

This clone was recorded many times. The genes are TRBV5-1 and TRBJ2-5; the match to TRBD2 covers 10 bases. V shed 1 base, J shed 5 bases, and the junction held 8 bases outside the gene matches. This CDR3 comprises 16 residues. CDR1 and CDR2 from the germline V gene are SGHRS and YFSETQ. The CDR3 loop is CASSLLGTSVGETQYF. As DNA, the CDR3 is TGCGCCAGCAGCTTGCTCGGGACTAGCGTCGGGGAGACCCAGTACTTC.

This clone was seen ten or more times. The J gene is TRBJ2-1, the V gene TRBV7-6; D gene unclear. Trimming took 4 bases from V and 10 from J, leaving 11 bases between them. CDR1 SGHVS and CDR2 FNYEAQ come from the germline V gene. The CDR3 runs to 12 residues. DNA for the CDR3: TGTGCCAGCAGCTCCACGGTCATCGAGCAGTTCTTC. Its protein product is CASSSTVIEQFF.

This clone was recorded a few times. The genes are TRBV7-3 and TRBJ2-1; 7 bases agree with TRBD2. V shed 2 bases and J 4 bases; nucleotides not matched to a gene: 5. There are 15 residues in the CDR3. Germline V gene data show CDR1 as SGHTA and CDR2 as FQGTGA. The CDR3 coding sequence is TGTGCCAGCAGCTTATCCCCTAGCGGTTACAATGAGCAGTTCTTC. This translates into CASSLSPSGYNEQFF.

In this sample, this clone turned up many times. The chain joins TRBV9 to TRBJ2-1; the match to TRBD2 covers 10 bases. Germline CDR1 and CDR2: SGDLS and YYNGEE. The CDR3 is 16 residues long. V shed 0 bases, J shed 4 bases, and the junction held 4 bases outside the gene matches. CDR3 sequence: CASSVGGSGGYNEQFF. CDR3 sequence (DNA): TGTGCCAGCAGCGTAGGAGGTAGCGGGGGGTACAATGAGCAGTTCTTC.

Many counts were recorded for this clone. The chain joins TRBV6-1 to TRBJ1-2; D uncertain. This CDR3 region has 12 residues. Looked up from germline, CDR1 is MNHNS and CDR2 is SASEGT. The V gene lost 3 bases and the J gene lost 4 bases, with 6 bases spanning the gap. CDR3 nucleotides: TGTGCCAGCAGTGAGTCAGGCTATGGCTACACCTTC. This gives the protein CASSESGYGYTF.

At least ten counts were recorded for this clone. The chain combines TRBV6-6 with TRBJ2-1; TRBD2 matches 8 bases. V was pared by 5 bases and J by 8 bases, with 11 bases of the junction left unmatched. This CDR3 has 15 amino acids. Germline V gives CDR1 MNHNY, CDR2 SVGAGI (reference sequence). The CDR3: CASSNTRSGVYEQFF. In nucleotides, the CDR3 is TGTGCCAGCAGTAATACTCGTAGCGGGGTTTATGAGCAGTTCTTC.

This clone was observed at least ten times. The chain uses TRBV11-2 and TRBJ2-1; the D gene is possibly TRBD1 (5 bases). Germline V gives CDR1 SGHAT, CDR2 FQNNGV. The CDR3 sequence is 15 residues long. V lost 1 base and J 0 bases, leaving 7 bases between the germline ends. CDR3 residues: CASSLARGSYNEQFF. In nucleotides, the CDR3 is TGTGCCAGCAGCTTAGCAAGGGGCTCCTACAATGAGCAGTTCTTC.

This clone was observed at least ten times. The chain couples TRBV11-3 to TRBJ2-1; D unclear. The length of the CDR3 is 11 residues. V lost 5 bases to trimming and J lost 8 bases, with 7 bases between them. The germline gives CDR1 SGHNT, CDR2 YENEEA. The CDR3 region is CASSRDYEQFF. CDR3 DNA: TGTGCCAGCAGCCGCGACTATGAGCAGTTCTTC. Together with reference TRBV11-3 and TRBJ2-1, the CDR3 gives the full variable domain: EAGVVQSPRYKIIEKKQPVAFWCNPISGHNTLYWYLQNLGQGPELLIRYENEEAVDDSQLPKDRFSAERLKGVDSTLKIQPAELGDSAVYLCASSRDYEQFFGPGTRLTVL.

This clone was seen repeatedly, ten times or more. The V and J genes are TRBV10-1 and TRBJ2-7, with 7 nucleotides matching TRBD1. This CDR3 has 13 residues. In germline, CDR1 is WNHNN, CDR2 SYGVQD (reference sequence). V lost 3 bases and J lost 2; bases outside the gene matches: 1. CDR3 amino acids: CASSDGTAYEQYF. CDR3 DNA sequence: TGCGCCAGCAGTGACGGGACAGCCTACGAGCAGTACTTC.

This clone was recorded many times. J is TRBJ2-5 and V is TRBV28, with 12 bases fitting TRBD2. Germline V gives CDR1 MDHEN, CDR2 SYDVKM. The CDR3 runs to 14 residues. The J segment lost 6 bases and the V segment lost 5 bases, leaving 4 bases of the junction unmatched. CDR3 bases: TGTGCCAGCAGTACTAGCGGGAGGCCAAAGACCCAGTACTTC. Protein product: CASSTSGRPKTQYF.